The 27 T cell receptor beta chains reported below all come from one sample, sequenced in a study of shared clonotypes between healthy human individuals (dated by TCRdb to between 2020 and 2021). The method was the immunoSEQ multiplex PCR assay. Here the immuneACCESS table is served through TCRdb, limited to in-frame sequences with V and J called. Missing clones are a known gap in these copies; in checked studies unresolved V genes cover under half, and the rest lacks a known reason. The sample table contains around 2.1 million clones; only one count was recorded for just over 90% of them. Clones ranked in the top ten supply under 2% of the sample. CD8 naive samples were CD45RO-negative cells positively selected for CCR7, giving a CD45RA+CCR7+ population that excluded TemRA cells. The sequenced sample consisted of naive CD8+ T cells from PBMCs. This specimen's cell subset or site label, per the study, means: CD45RA+CCR7+. The receptors were gathered from a man between 18 and 35 years old in good health. Some clones in this sample may be carry-over from other donors' samples.

As for this clone: Other DNA sequences in this specimen translate into the identical CDR3. This chain uses TRBV9 with TRBJ2-7; D is possibly TRBD1 or TRBD2 (5 bases each). Germline V CDR1 and CDR2: SGDLS, YYNGEE. Trimming took 0 bases from V and 0 from J, leaving 10 bases between them. This CDR3 contains 15 residues. The CDR3: CASSVEGTDSYEQYF. CDR3 DNA: TGTGCCAGCAGCGTAGAAGGGACGGACTCCTACGAGCAGTACTTC.

This clone was counted a few times. This CDR3 is also generated by other DNA sequences in the sample. This chain connects TRBV27 to TRBJ2-1, with D hard to call. Germline CDR1 reads MNHEY; CDR2 reads SMNVEV (reference sequence). Trimming took off 5 bases at V and 5 bases at J, with 10 bases between the two ends. This CDR3 region has 13 residues. CDR3 sequence reads: CASSVLTDNEQFF. The CDR3 coding sequence is TGTGCCAGCAGTGTACTTACCGACAATGAGCAGTTCTTC.

The V call is TRBV4-1, the J call TRBJ2-7, with D tentatively TRBD2 (6 bases). The CDR3 loop spans 16 amino acids. V dropped 0 bases and J dropped 3 bases, with 15 bases sitting between them. Germline values: CDR1 MGHRA, CDR2 YSYEKL. DNA of the CDR3: TGCGCCAGCAGCCAAGAAACAGGAGGGAACTACTACGAGCAGTACTTC. Translation gives CASSQETGGNYYEQYF.

The V and J genes are TRBV4-1 and TRBJ1-4; D gene ambiguous. Germline V gene lookup returns CDR1 MGHRA and CDR2 YSYEKL. This CDR3 is built from 14 residues. Trimming removed 1 base from V and 4 bases from J, with 7 bases in between. The CDR3 sequence is CASSQVGSNEKLFF. In DNA form, the CDR3 reads TGCGCCAGCAGCCAAGTAGGCAGTAATGAAAAACTGTTTTTT.

This clone was picked up one time. In DNA, the CDR3 is TGTGCCAGCAGCCCACCGGACAGGGACGAAGCTTTCTTT. It yields the protein CASSPPDRDEAFF. The chain uses TRBV13 and TRBJ1-1; TRBD1 aligns across 8 bases. The germline CDR1 and CDR2 sequences are PRHDT and FYEKMQ (reference sequence). The trim removed 5 bases at V and 8 bases at J, leaving 7 bases unmatched. The CDR3 spans 13 residues. The full variable domain, in which reference TRBV13 and TRBJ1-1 provide the parts outside the CDR3, is AAGVIQSPRHLIKEKRETATLKCYPIPRHDTVYWYQQGPGQDPQFLISFYEKMQSDKGSIPDRFSAQQFSDYHSELNMSSLELGDSALYFCASSPPDRDEAFFGQGTRLTVV.

This clone came up once. This rearrangement joins TRBV11-2 to TRBJ2-1; D is possibly TRBD2 (5 bases). CDR1 and CDR2 from the germline V gene are SGHAT and FQNNGV. V was cut by 1 base and J by 3 bases, with 13 bases left in between. This CDR3 comprises 16 residues. The CDR3 sequence is CASSLVTAGRYNEQFF. The DNA of the CDR3 is TGTGCCAGCAGCTTAGTAACCGCGGGCCGCTACAATGAGCAGTTCTTC.

The chain is built from TRBV7-9 and TRBJ2-7; 8 nucleotides match TRBD2. Trimming at V came to 5 bases and at J to 4 bases, leaving 7 bases not matched to a gene. CDR1 SEHNR and CDR2 FQNEAQ come from the germline V gene (reference sequence). This CDR3 region has 14 residues. The CDR3 DNA reads as TGTGCCAGCAGCCCAACGACTAGCGCGTACGAGCAGTACTTC. The encoded protein is CASSPTTSAYEQYF.

The chain uses TRBV19 and TRBJ1-1, with a weak D call TRBD1 (6 bases). Germline V CDR1 and CDR2: LNHDA, SQIVND (reference sequence). The CDR3 contains 14 residues. V lost 1 base and J 4 bases, leaving 10 bases between the germline ends. CDR3 nucleotides: TGTGCCAGTAGTATAGCCTGGGGGGCCACTGAAGCTTTCTTT. As protein: CASSIAWGATEAFF.

The chain recombines TRBV18 with TRBJ2-4; 11 nucleotides align to TRBD1. The CDR3 sequence is 15 residues long. Germline-derived CDR1 and CDR2 are KGHSH and LQKENI. V gave up 5 bases and J gave up 5 bases; unmatched junction bases: 5. In nucleotides, the CDR3 is TGTGCCAGCTCATCCGGACAGGGGGCGGAAAACATTCAGTACTTC. Protein product: CASSSGQGAENIQYF.

This chain links TRBV27 with TRBJ2-7; D might be TRBD2 (5 bases). V was trimmed by 0 bases and J by 5 bases, leaving 8 bases between them. This CDR3 contains 13 residues. Germline values: CDR1 MNHEY, CDR2 SMNVEV (reference sequence). The DNA of the CDR3 is TGTGCCAGCAGTTTATCCAACGGGGACGAGCAGTACTTC. Protein: CASSLSNGDEQYF.

The chain has TRBV7-9 and TRBJ2-5; the D gene is possibly TRBD1 (5 bases). This CDR3 contains 12 residues. Germline V CDR1 and CDR2: SEHNR, FQNEAQ (reference sequence). V was trimmed by 5 bases and J by 11 bases, leaving 15 bases between them. The CDR3 DNA follows: TGTGCCAGCAGCCCCCAGGGCAAAGAGCAGTACTTC. This translates into CASSPQGKEQYF. Combining the CDR3 with reference TRBV7-9 and TRBJ2-5 gives the whole variable domain DTGVSQNPRHKITKRGQNVTFRCDPISEHNRLYWYRQTLGQGPEFLTYFQNEAQLEKSRLLSDRFSAERPKGSFSTLEIQRTEQGDSAMYLCASSPQGKEQYFGPGTRLLVL.

Regarding this clone: In the same sample, other DNA sequences code for this CDR3. The J gene is TRBJ2-3, the V gene TRBV5-6; D is ambiguous. V was cut by 2 bases and J by 5 bases, with 3 bases left in between. CDR1 and CDR2 from the germline V gene are SGHDT and YYEEEE. This CDR3 region has 11 residues. CDR3 DNA sequence: TGTGCCAGCAGCTTTAGAGATACGCAGTATTTT. This codes for CASSFRDTQYF.

The chain carries TRBV6-1 and TRBJ2-1, with D possibly being TRBD1 (6 bases). CDR3 length: 11 residues. Looked up from germline, CDR1 is MNHNS and CDR2 is SASEGT. V was trimmed by 6 bases and J by 8 bases, leaving 8 bases between them. The CDR3 loop reads CASRAGDEQFF. The CDR3 region has the DNA TGTGCCAGCAGAGCAGGGGATGAGCAGTTCTTC.

As regards this clone: In the same sample, other DNA sequences code for this CDR3. V usage is TRBV27 and J usage is TRBJ1-1, with D uncertain. Trimming removed 1 base from V and 0 bases from J, with 9 bases in between. This CDR3 contains 15 residues. Germline V gene lookup returns CDR1 MNHEY and CDR2 SMNVEV (reference sequence). CDR3 in DNA: TGTGCCAGCAGTTTATTACCGGGGATGAACACTGAAGCTTTCTTT. It translates to CASSLLPGMNTEAFF.

The chain uses TRBV6-1 and TRBJ2-3; 10 bases are a match to TRBD1. This CDR3 has 16 residues. With V trimmed by 3 bases and J by 2 bases, 5 bases remained unmatched. Germline V gene data show CDR1 as MNHNS and CDR2 as SASEGT. CDR3 sequence reads: CASSEWGQGLTDTQYF. DNA for the CDR3: TGTGCCAGCAGTGAGTGGGGACAGGGGCTCACAGATACGCAGTATTTT.

The chain carries TRBV4-2 and TRBJ2-3; TRBD2 is a possible D gene (6 bases). The CDR3 is 19 residues long. Per germline, CDR1 LGHNA and CDR2 YNFKEQ. Trimming cost V 3 bases and J 2 bases, with 24 bases left between them. The CDR3 sequence is CASSQQVFGSSLVTDTQYF. CDR3 coding DNA: TGTGCCAGCAGCCAGCAAGTCTTCGGGAGTAGTCTGGTCACAGATACGCAGTATTTT.

The chain employs TRBV6-5 and TRBJ2-5; the D gene is possibly TRBD1 (6 bases). Germline CDR1 reads MNHEY; CDR2 reads SVGAGI. V was pared by 1 base and J by 2 bases, with 11 bases between. This CDR3 has 15 residues. CDR3: CASSYWGRSQETQYF. Here the CDR3 DNA reads TGTGCCAGCAGTTACTGGGGGCGAAGTCAAGAGACCCAGTACTTC.

In this sample, this clone turned up a few times. This sequence joins TRBV29-1 and TRBJ1-1, with 7 nucleotides matching TRBD1. The ends lost 6 bases at V and 3 bases at J; junction bases unmatched: 4. The CDR3 is 12 amino acids. From germline, CDR1 is SQVTM and CDR2 ANQGSEA. CDR3 in amino acids: CSVTGVDTEAFF. The CDR3 DNA is TGCAGCGTAACAGGGGTGGACACTGAAGCTTTCTTT. The full variable domain, in which reference TRBV29-1 and TRBJ1-1 provide the parts outside the CDR3, is SAVISQKPSRDICQRGTSLTIQCQVDSQVTMMFWYRQQPGQSLTLIATANQGSEATYESGFVIDKFPISRPNLTFSTLTVSNMSPEDSSIYLCSVTGVDTEAFFGQGTRLTVV.

V gene TRBV4-1 combines with J gene TRBJ2-2; D is unresolved. The CDR3 is made up of 18 amino acids. Germline values: CDR1 MGHRA, CDR2 YSYEKL. V lost 4 bases, J lost 3 bases, and 21 bases lay in between. The CDR3 DNA sequence: TGCGCCAGCAGCCTTATCACGACCCGCCCAGCGTACACCGGGGAGCTGTTTTTT. Encoded protein: CASSLITTRPAYTGELFF.

The CDR3, as DNA: TGTGCCAGCAGCTTAAGTAGCGCCAGAACCTACAATGAGCAGTTCTTC. This encodes CASSLSSARTYNEQFF. The genes are TRBV7-9 and TRBJ2-1, with D maybe TRBD2 (5 bases). V dropped 2 bases and J dropped 2 bases, with 13 bases sitting between them. CDR3 size: 16 residues. Per the germline V gene, CDR1 is SEHNR and CDR2 is FQNEAQ (reference sequence).

This chain joins TRBV4-3 and TRBJ1-2; TRBD1 aligns across 7 bases. J was trimmed by 4 bases and V by 0 bases; bases with no gene match: 2. The CDR3 is 14 amino acids. CDR1 is LGHNA, CDR2 YSLEER, per germline. The CDR3 coding sequence is TGCGCCAGCAGCCAAGACAGGGGGATCTATGGCTACACCTTC. Translation: CASSQDRGIYGYTF.

This chain uses TRBV27 with TRBJ2-7; TRBD2 aligns across 8 bases. The CDR3 extends over 14 amino acids. V was pared by 4 bases and J by 3 bases, with 5 bases of the junction left unmatched. Germline lookup yields CDR1 MNHEY and CDR2 SMNVEV (reference sequence). The CDR3 coding sequence is TGTGCCAGCAGTTCCCCTAGCGGGTACTACGAGCAGTACTTC. It encodes CASSSPSGYYEQYF.

The chain joins TRBV28 to TRBJ2-7; D might be TRBD1 or TRBD2, each matching 7 bases. CDR1 and CDR2 from the germline V gene are MDHEN and SYDVKM. The CDR3 extends over 14 amino acids. V gave up 5 bases and J gave up 7 bases, with 18 bases separating them. CDR3 sequence reads: CASSVQGPGGEQYF. CDR3 coding DNA: TGTGCCAGCAGTGTACAGGGGCCCGGGGGGGAGCAGTACTTC.

This chain links TRBV19 with TRBJ2-7; D remains ambiguous. CDR3 size: 13 residues. Trimming took 5 bases from V and 7 from J, leaving 15 bases between them. The germline CDR1 and CDR2 sequences are LNHDA and SQIVND (reference sequence). The CDR3 here is CASSFRLLREQYF. DNA for the CDR3: TGTGCCAGTAGTTTCCGTCTCCTACGAGAGCAGTACTTC.

The chain has TRBV7-3 and TRBJ2-7; D is undetermined. The CDR3 contains 15 residues. Trimming stripped 5 bases from V and 4 bases from J, with 18 bases between. Germline-derived CDR1 and CDR2 are SGHTA and FQGTGA. DNA for the CDR3: TGTGCCAGCAGCCCAAGGCCATCAGCTGTATACGAGCAGTACTTC. Amino acid sequence: CASSPRPSAVYEQYF.

This clone was seen just once. The J gene is TRBJ2-5, the V gene TRBV27, with D possibly matching TRBD1 (5 bases). Germline V gene data show CDR1 as MNHEY and CDR2 as SMNVEV (reference sequence). This CDR3 comprises 12 residues. V lost 5 bases to trimming and J lost 7 bases, with 11 bases between them. CDR3 in amino acids: CASSPQGGTQYF. In nucleotides, the CDR3 is TGTGCCAGCAGTCCCCAGGGTGGGACCCAGTACTTC.

This chain's CDR3 is CASSPDRVNTEAFF. CDR3 DNA: TGTGCCAGCAGTCCGGACAGGGTGAACACTGAAGCTTTCTTT. The chain recombines TRBV28 with TRBJ1-1; 8 nucleotides match TRBD1. Germline-derived CDR1 and CDR2 are MDHEN and SYDVKM. The CDR3 consists of 14 residues. After removal of 5 bases from V and 0 bases from J, the junction contained 2 bases not matched to a gene. Filled out from reference TRBV28 and TRBJ1-1, the complete variable domain reads DVKVTQSSRYLVKRTGEKVFLECVQDMDHENMFWYRQDPGLGLRLIYFSYDVKMKEKGDIPEGYSVSREKKERFSLILESASTNQTSMYLCASSPDRVNTEAFFGQGTRLTVV.